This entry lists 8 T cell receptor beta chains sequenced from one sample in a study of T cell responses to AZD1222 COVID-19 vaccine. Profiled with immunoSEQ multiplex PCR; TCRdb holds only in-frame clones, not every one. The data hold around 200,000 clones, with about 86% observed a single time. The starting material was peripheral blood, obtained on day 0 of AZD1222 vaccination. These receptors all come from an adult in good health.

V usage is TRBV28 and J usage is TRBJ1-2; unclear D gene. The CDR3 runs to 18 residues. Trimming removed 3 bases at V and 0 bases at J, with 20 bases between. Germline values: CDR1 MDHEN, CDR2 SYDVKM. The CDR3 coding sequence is TGTGCCAGCAGTTTGGTCTTCCTGGCGGGGTTTCCTAACTATGGCTACACCTTC. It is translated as CASSLVFLAGFPNYGYTF.

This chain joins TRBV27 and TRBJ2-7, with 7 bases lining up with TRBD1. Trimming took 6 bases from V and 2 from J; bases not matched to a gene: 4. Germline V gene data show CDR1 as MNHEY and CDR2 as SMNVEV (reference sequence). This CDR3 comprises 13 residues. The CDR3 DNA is TGTGCCAGCAGAGGGACAGCCCCCTACGAGCAGTACTTC. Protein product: CASRGTAPYEQYF.

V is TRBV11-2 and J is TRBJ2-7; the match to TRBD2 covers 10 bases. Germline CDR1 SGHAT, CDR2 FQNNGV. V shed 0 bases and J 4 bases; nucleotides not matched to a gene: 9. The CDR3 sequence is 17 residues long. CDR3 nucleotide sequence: TGTGCCAGCAGCTTAGATCGGGGAGCGGGGGGGCGGTACGAGCAGTACTTC. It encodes CASSLDRGAGGRYEQYF.

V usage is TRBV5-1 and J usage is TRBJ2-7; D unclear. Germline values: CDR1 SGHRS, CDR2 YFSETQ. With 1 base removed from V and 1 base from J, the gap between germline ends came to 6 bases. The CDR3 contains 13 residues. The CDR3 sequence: CASSLFPSYEQYF. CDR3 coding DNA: TGCGCCAGCAGCTTGTTTCCTTCCTACGAGCAGTACTTC.

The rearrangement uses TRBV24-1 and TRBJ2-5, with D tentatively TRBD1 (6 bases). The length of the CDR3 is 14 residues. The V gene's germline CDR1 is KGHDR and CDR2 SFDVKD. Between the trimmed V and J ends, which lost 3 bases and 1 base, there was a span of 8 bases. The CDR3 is CATSDPRGQETQYF. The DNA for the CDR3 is TGTGCCACCAGTGATCCCAGGGGCCAAGAGACCCAGTACTTC.

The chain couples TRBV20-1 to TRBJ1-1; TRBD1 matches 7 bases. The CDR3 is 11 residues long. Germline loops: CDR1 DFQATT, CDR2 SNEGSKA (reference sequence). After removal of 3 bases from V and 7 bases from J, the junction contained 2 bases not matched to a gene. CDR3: CSASRTGEAFF. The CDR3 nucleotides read TGCAGTGCTAGCAGGACAGGTGAAGCTTTCTTT.

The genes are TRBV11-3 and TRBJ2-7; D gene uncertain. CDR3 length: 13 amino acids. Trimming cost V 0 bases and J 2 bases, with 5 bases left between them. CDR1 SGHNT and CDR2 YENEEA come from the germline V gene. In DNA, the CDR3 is TGTGCCAGCAGCTTAGACCCCACCTACGAGCAGTACTTC. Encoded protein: CASSLDPTYEQYF.

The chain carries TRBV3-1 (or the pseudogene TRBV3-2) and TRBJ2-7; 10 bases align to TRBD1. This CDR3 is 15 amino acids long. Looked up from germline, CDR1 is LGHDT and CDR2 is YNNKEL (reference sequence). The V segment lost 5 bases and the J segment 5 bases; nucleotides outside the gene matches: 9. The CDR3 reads CASSLPTGGIDEQYF. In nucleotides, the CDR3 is TGTGCCAGCAGCTTACCGACAGGGGGCATCGACGAGCAGTACTTC.